This record concerns one T cell receptor beta chain sequence. This sample was taken from a study of blood T cell repertoires in COVID-19. CDR1 is SQVTM and CDR2 is ANQGSEA in the germline V gene. This CDR3 has 13 residues. V shed 7 bases and J shed 2 bases, with 13 bases lying between them. The protocol was immunoSEQ multiplex PCR, while the TCRdb copy is restricted to in-frame clones and leaves out a portion. Found here are about 400,000 clones, around 87% of them singletons; the top ten hold about 10%. The rearrangement joins TRBV29-1 to TRBJ2-3, with a weak D call TRBD2 (6 bases). This TCR derives from a woman aged 50 to 60 who had recovered from COVID-19. Input material: PBMCs or T cells enriched from blood (not recorded which). CDR3 sequence (DNA): TGCAGCGCCATACGCGGGACCACAGATACGCAGTATTTT. Encoded protein: CSAIRGTTDTQYF.